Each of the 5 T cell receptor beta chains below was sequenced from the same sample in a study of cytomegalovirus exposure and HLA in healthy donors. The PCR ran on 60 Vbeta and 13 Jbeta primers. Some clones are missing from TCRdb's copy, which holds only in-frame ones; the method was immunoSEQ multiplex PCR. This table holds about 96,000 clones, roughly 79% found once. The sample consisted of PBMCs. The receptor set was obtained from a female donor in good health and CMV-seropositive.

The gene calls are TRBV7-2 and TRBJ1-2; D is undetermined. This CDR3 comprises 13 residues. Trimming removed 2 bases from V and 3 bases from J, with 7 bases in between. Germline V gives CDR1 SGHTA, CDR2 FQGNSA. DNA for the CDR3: TGTGCCAGCAGCTTACTCGGGGACTATGGCTACACCTTC. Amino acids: CASSLLGDYGYTF.

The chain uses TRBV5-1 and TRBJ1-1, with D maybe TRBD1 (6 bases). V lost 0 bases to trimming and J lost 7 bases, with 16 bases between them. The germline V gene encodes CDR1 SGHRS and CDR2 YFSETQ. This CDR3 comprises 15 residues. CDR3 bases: TGCGCCAGCAGCTTGGATCTTCAGGGGCGGGTTGAAGCTTTCTTT. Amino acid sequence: CASSLDLQGRVEAFF.

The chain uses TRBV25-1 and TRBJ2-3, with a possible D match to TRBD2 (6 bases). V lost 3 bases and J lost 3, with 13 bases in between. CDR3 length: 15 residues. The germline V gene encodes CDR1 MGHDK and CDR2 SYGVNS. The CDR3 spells CASSERGGDTDTQYF. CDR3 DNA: TGTGCCAGCAGTGAGAGGGGCGGGGATACAGATACGCAGTATTTT. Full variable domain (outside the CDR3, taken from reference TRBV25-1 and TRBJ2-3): EADIYQTPRYLVIGTGKKITLECSQTMGHDKMYWYQQDPGMELHLIHYSYGVNSTEKGDLSSESTVSRIRTEHFPLTLESARPSHTSQYLCASSERGGDTDTQYFGPGTRLTVL.

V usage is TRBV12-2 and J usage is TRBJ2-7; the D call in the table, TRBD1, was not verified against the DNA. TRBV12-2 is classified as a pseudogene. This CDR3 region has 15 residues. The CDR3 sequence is CASRLRQGSSYEQYF. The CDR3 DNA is TGTGCAAGTCGCCTGCGACAGGGCAGCTCCTACGAGCAGTACTTC.

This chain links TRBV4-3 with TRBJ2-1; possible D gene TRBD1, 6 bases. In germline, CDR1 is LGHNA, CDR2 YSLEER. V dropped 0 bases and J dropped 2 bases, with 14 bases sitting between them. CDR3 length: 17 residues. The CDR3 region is CASSQDSVRGTYNEQFF. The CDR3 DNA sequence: TGCGCCAGCAGCCAAGATAGCGTTAGGGGGACCTACAATGAGCAGTTCTTC.